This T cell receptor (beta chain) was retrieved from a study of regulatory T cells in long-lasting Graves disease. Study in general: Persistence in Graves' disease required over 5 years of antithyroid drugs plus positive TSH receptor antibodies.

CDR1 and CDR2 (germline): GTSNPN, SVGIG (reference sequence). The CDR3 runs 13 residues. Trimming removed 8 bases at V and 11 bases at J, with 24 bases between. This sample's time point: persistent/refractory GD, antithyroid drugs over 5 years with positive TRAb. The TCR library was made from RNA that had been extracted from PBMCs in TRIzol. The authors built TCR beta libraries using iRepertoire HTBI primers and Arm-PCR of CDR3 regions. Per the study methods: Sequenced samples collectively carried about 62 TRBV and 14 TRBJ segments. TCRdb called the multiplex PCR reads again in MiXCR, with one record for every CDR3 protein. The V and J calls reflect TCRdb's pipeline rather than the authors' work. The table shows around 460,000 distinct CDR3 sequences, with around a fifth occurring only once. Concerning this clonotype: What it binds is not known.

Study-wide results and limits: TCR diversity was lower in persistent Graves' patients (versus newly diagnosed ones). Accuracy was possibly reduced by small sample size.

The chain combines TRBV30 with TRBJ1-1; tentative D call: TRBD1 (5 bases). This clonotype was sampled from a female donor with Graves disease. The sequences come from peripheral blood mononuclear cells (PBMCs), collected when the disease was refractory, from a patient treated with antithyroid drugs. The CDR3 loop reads CARGVRSGVEAFF. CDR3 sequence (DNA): TGTGCCCGGGGCGTGCGGTCGGGGGTTGAGGCTTTCTTT.